Sequencing of this TCR beta chain was carried out in a study of T cells in Graves' hyperthyroidism and ophthalmopathy. General observations from the study: Among clonotypes expanded in thyroid above 0.001, most were also found in blood. Median prediction lead before ophthalmopathy onset was 6 to 8 months with the model.

The V end lost 5 bases, the J end lost 2 bases, and 14 bases lay between the germline ends. CDR3 length equals 15 residues. Germline CDR1 SGDLS, CDR2 YYNGEE. Of note for this clonotype: The antigen is unknown.

From RNA transcripts, TCR beta CDR3 regions were amplified. Using the HTBI primer set, a first-round RT-PCR was run on the TCR CDR3. TCRdb itself ran the multiplex PCR reads through MiXCR, one entry per CDR3 protein. Among some 690,000 distinct CDR3 sequences, 17% were seen once, and the ten largest hold less than 20%. The sample was blood. V usage is TRBV9 and J usage is TRBJ1-5; D might be TRBD1 (6 bases). This receptor was taken from a man aged 45-65 years with Graves' hyperthyroidism. The CDR3 DNA reads TGTGCCAGCAGAAAAAACAGGGTGGGCAATCAGCCCCAGCATTTT. This translates into CASRKNRVGNQPQHF.